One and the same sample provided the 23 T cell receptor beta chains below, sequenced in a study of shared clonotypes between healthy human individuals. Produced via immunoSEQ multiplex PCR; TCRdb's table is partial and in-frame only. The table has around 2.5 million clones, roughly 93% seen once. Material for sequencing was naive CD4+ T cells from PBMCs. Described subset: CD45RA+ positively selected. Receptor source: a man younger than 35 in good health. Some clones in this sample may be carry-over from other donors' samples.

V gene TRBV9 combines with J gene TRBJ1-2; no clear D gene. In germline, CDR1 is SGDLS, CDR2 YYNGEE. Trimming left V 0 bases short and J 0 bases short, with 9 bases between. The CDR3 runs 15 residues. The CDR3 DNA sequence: TGTGCCAGCAGCGTAGGTCCGATATCTAACTATGGCTACACCTTC. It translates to CASSVGPISNYGYTF.

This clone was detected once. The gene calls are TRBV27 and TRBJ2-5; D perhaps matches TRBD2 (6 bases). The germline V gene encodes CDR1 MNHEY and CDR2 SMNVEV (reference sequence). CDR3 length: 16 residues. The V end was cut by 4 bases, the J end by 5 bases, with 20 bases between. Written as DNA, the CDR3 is TGTGCCAGCAGTTCCCCCGGCGGGGTCCCTCGGGAGACCCAGTACTTC. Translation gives CASSSPGGVPRETQYF.

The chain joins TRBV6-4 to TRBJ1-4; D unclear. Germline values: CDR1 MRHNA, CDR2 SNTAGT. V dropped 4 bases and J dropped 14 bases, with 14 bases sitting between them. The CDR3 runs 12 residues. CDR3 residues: CASSGERTGLFF. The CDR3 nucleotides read TGTGCCAGCAGTGGGGAGAGGACTGGGCTGTTTTTT.

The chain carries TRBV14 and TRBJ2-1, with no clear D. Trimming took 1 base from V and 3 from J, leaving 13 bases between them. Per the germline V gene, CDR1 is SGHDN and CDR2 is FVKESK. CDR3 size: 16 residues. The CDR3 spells CASSQGHPANYNEQFF. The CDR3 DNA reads TGTGCCAGCAGCCAAGGGCATCCGGCTAACTACAATGAGCAGTTCTTC.

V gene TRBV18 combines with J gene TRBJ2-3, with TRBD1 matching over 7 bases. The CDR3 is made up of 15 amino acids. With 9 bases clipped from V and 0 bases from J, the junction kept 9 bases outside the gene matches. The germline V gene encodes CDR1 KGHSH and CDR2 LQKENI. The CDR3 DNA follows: TGTGCCAGTTGCCCGCCAGGGGGAAGCACAGATACGCAGTATTTT. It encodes CASCPPGGSTDTQYF.

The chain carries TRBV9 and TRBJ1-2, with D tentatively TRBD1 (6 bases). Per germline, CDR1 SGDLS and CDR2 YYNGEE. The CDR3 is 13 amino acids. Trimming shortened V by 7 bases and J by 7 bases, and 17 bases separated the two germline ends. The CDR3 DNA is TGTGCCAGCTCCGCGGGGGGGGCTCGTGGCTACACCTTC. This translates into CASSAGGARGYTF.

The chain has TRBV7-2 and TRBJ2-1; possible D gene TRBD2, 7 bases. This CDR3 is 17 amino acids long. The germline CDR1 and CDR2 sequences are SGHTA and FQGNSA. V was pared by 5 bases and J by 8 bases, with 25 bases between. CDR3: CASSRRGGAGVVYEQFF. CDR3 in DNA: TGTGCCAGCAGCCGTAGAGGGGGGGCGGGAGTAGTTTATGAGCAGTTCTTC.

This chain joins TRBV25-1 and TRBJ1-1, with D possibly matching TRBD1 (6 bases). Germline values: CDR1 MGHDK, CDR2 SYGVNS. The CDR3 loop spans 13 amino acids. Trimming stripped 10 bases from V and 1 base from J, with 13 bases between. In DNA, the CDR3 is TGTGCCACTGCCGGACAGCCGAACACTGAAGCTTTCTTT. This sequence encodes CATAGQPNTEAFF. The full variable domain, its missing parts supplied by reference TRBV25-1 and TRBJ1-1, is EADIYQTPRYLVIGTGKKITLECSQTMGHDKMYWYQQDPGMELHLIHYSYGVNSTEKGDLSSESTVSRIRTEHFPLTLESARPSHTSQYLCATAGQPNTEAFFGQGTRLTVV.

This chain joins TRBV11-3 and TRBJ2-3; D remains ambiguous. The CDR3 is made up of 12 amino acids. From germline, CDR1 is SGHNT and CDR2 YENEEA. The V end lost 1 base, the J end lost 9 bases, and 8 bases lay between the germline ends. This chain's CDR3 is CASSLALGTQYF. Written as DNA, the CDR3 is TGTGCCAGCAGCTTAGCCCTGGGCACGCAGTATTTT. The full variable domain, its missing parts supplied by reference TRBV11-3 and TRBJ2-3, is EAGVVQSPRYKIIEKKQPVAFWCNPISGHNTLYWYLQNLGQGPELLIRYENEEAVDDSQLPKDRFSAERLKGVDSTLKIQPAELGDSAVYLCASSLALGTQYFGPGTRLTVL.

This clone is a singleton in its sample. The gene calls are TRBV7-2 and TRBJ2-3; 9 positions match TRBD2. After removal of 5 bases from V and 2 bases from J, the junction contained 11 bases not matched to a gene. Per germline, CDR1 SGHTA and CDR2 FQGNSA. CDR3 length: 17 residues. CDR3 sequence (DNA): TGTGCCAGCAGCATAAGACTAGCGGAATTCCTCACAGATACGCAGTATTTT. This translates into CASSIRLAEFLTDTQYF.

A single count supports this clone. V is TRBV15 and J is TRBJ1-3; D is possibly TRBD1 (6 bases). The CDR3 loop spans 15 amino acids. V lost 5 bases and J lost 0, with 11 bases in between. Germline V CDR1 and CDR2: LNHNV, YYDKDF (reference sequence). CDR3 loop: CATSGETGSGNTIYF. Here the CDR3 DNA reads TGTGCCACCAGCGGCGAGACAGGCTCTGGAAACACCATATATTTT.

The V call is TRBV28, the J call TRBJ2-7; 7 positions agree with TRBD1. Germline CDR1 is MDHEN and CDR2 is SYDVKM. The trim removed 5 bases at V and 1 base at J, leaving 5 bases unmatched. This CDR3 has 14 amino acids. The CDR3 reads CASSKGGSSYEQYF. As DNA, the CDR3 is TGTGCCAGCAGTAAAGGGGGCAGTTCCTACGAGCAGTACTTC.

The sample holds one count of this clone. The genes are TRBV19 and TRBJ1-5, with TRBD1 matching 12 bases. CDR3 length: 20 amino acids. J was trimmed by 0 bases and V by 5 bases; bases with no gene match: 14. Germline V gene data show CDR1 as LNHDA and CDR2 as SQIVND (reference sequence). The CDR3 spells CASSVGKGQGALYSNQPQHF. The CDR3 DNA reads TGTGCCAGTAGTGTTGGGAAGGGACAGGGGGCCCTTTATAGCAATCAGCCCCAGCATTTT.

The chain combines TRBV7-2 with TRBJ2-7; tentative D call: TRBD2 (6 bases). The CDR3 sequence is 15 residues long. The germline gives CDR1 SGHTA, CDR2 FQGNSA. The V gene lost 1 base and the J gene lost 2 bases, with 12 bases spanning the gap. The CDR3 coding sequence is TGTGCCAGCAGCTTAGGCGGCAGGAGGGCCTACGAGCAGTACTTC. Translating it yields CASSLGGRRAYEQYF.

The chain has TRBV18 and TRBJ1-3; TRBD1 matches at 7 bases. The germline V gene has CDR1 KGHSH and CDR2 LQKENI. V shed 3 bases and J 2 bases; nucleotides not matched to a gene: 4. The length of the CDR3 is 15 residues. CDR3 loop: CASSPLDRAGNTIYF. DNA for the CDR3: TGTGCCAGCTCACCCCTTGACAGGGCTGGAAACACCATATATTTT.

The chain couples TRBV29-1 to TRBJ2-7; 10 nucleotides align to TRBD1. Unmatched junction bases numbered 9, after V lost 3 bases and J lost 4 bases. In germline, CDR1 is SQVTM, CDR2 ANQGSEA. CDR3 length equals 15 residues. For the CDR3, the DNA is TGCAGCGTTGAGCGGGACAGGGGCCTATTGTACGAGCAGTACTTC. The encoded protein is CSVERDRGLLYEQYF.

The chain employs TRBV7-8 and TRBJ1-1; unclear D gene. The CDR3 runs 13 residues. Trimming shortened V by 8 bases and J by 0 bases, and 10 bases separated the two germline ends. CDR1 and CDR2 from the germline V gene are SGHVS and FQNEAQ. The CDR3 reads CASWREVNTEAFF. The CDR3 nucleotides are TGTGCCAGCTGGAGGGAGGTGAACACTGAAGCTTTCTTT.

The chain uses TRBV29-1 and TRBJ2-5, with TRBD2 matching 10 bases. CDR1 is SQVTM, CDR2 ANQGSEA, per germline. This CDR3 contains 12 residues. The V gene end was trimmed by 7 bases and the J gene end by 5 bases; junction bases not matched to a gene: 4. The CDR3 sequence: CSGVAGGETQYF. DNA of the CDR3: TGCAGCGGGGTAGCGGGAGGTGAGACCCAGTACTTC.

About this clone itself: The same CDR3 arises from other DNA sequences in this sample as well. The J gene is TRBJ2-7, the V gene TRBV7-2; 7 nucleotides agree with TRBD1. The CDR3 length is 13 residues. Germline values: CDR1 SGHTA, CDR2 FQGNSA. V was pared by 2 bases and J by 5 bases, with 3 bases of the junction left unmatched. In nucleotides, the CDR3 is TGTGCCAGCAGCTTAACAGGGGTGAACGAGCAGTACTTC. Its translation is CASSLTGVNEQYF.

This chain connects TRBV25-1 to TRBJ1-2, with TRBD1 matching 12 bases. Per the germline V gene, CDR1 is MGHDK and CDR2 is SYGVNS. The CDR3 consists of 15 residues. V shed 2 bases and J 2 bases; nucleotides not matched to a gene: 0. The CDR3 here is CASSEGTGGNYGYTF. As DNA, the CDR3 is TGTGCCAGCAGTGAAGGGACAGGGGGCAACTATGGCTACACCTTC.

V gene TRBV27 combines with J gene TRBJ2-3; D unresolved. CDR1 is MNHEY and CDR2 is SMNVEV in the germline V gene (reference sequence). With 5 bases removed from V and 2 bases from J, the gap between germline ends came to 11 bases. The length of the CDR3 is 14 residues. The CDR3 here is CASSPARATDTQYF. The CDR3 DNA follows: TGTGCCAGCAGTCCAGCCCGGGCCACAGATACGCAGTATTTT.

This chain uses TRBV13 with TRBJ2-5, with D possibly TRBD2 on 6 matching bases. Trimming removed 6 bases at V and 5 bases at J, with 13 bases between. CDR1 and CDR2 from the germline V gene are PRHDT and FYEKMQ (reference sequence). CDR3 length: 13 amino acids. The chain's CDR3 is CASRNRDSETQYF. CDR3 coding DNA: TGTGCCAGCAGAAACCGGGACTCGGAGACCCAGTACTTC.

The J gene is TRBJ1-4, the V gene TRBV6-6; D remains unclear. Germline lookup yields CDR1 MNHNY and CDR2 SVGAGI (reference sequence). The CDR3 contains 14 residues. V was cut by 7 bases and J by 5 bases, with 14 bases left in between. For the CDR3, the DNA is TGTGCCAGCACCACCCTACCCCCCAATGAAAAACTGTTTTTT. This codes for CASTTLPPNEKLFF.